This TCR beta chain was identified in a study of T cells in localized non-small cell lung cancer. TCRdb keeps only in-frame clones here, not all; method: immunoSEQ multiplex PCR. The sample has thousands of clones, about 48% seen once; the top ten hold over 12%. Broader study findings: A raised T cell density in blood coincided with lengthier overall survival. Adjacent lung had a median approximately 50 of the 100 largest tumor clones. Owing to sequencing of a solitary tumor region, heterogeneity cannot be discounted. Uninvolved neighboring lung showed the greatest T cell clonality, exceeding tumor.

Points on this clone: Its antigen is as yet unknown.

The CDR3 runs 12 residues. Germline V CDR1 and CDR2: SQVTM, ANQGSEA. J gave up 7 bases and V 4 bases, and 6 bases lay outside the gene matches. The sample was lung tumor tissue, taken before any cancer treatment. This receptor was obtained from a woman aged 35 to 75 with stage II squamous cell lung carcinoma. The chain joins TRBV29-1 to TRBJ1-2; 7 nucleotides match TRBD1. CDR3 amino acids: CSVGTGTRGYTF. The CDR3 bases are TGCAGCGTTGGGACAGGAACCCGTGGCTACACCTTC.